Listed below are T cell receptor beta chains from one sample, sequenced in a study of T cell responses to AZD1222 COVID-19 vaccine. Generated by immunoSEQ multiplex PCR, the TCRdb table keeps only in-frame clones and is missing some. The table lists some 150,000 clones, roughly 90% of them singletons, with 2.5% to 3% in the top ten. This specimen consisted of peripheral blood, obtained on day 0 of AZD1222 vaccination. The receptors come from an adult in good health. Each CDR3 is given without its conserved first and last residue.

cdr3_aa	j_call	v_call
ASSNRESGTDTQY	TRBJ2-3	TRBV28
ASSLLLAGYNEQF	TRBJ2-1	TRBV28
ASSQEGQGAGNQPQH	TRBJ1-5	TRBV3-1/TRBV3-2
ASSERGRTDTQY	TRBJ2-3	TRBV10-1
ASSWQSRDEQF	TRBJ2-1	TRBV27
ASSMIGWDTEEPQH	TRBJ1-5	TRBV19
ASSLTSRSNEQF	TRBJ2-1	TRBV27
ASSSGSYEQY	TRBJ2-7	TRBV28
ASSQVLFSRQQNTEAF	TRBJ1-1	TRBV4-2
ASRADRENTGELF	TRBJ2-2	TRBV6-5
ASSSRNNRGSGNTIY	TRBJ1-3	TRBV9
ASRPWRGGRTDTQY	TRBJ2-3	TRBV2
ASSYGDASTDTQY	TRBJ2-3	TRBV6-2/TRBV6-3
ASSPGGSPLH	TRBJ1-6	TRBV7-2
ASSLDSVNEKLF	TRBJ1-4	TRBV5-1
ASRDLRGNTEAF	TRBJ1-1	TRBV5-1
ASSDFRGSETEAF	TRBJ1-1	TRBV10-1
ASRLRDSGVREQY	TRBJ2-7	TRBV6-5
ASSFPGNYGYT	TRBJ1-2	TRBV12-3/TRBV12-4
ASSVDPWAGAF	TRBJ1-1	TRBV9
GLDAPEGYT	TRBJ1-2	TRBV20-1
SVDPTGRGTDTQY	TRBJ2-3	TRBV29-1
ASSLEVAPYNEQF	TRBJ2-1	TRBV7-9
ASSFRDGNTIY	TRBJ1-3	TRBV12-3/TRBV12-4
ASSASRDRGALNTEAF	TRBJ1-1	TRBV5-1